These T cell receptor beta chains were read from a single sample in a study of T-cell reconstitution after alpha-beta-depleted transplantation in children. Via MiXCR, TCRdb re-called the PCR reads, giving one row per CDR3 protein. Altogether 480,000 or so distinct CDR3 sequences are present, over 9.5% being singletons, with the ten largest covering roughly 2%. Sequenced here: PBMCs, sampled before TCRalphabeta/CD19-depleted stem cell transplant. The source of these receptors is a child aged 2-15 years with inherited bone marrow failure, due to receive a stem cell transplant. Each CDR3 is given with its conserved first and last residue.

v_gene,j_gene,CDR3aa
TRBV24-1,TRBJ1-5,CATSQGYNQPQHF
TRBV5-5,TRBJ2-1,CASSLLAGINNEQFF
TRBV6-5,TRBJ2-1,CASTWDRGSEQFF
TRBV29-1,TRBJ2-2,CSVESLNTGELFF
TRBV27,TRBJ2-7,CASRPPTGGSYEQYF
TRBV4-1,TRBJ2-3,CASSLRLAGVNTQYF
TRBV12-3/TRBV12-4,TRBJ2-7,CASTLHPDVYEQYF
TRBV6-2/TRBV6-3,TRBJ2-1,CASSYGYSGSYNEQFF
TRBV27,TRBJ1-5,CASSPPPLGGRRQPQHF
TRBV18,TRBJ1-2,CASSVDRERGYTF
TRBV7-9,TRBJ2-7,CASSRTEPVQGYEQYF
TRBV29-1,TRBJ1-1,CSVSDRGNTEAFF
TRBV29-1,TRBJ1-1,CSVRGRMNTEAFF
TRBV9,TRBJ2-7,CASSVAGDNYEQYF
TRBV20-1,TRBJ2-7,CSALAGAVDEQYF
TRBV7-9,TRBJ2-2,CASSERDRGPGELFF
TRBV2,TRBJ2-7,CASVSGRAGEQYF
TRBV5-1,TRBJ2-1,CASSFVVGDNEQFF
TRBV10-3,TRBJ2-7,CAISWDRAYEQYF
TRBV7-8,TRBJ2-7,CASSLFGGPLGNEQYF
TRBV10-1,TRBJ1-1,CASSVEGATEAFF
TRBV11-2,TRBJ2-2,CASSLGRSTGELFF
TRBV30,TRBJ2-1,CAWSPGLAGHNEQFF
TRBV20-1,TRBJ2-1,CSAPGLAGPEQFF
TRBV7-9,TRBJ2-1,CASTLEGNEQFF
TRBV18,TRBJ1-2,CASSPLGARNYGYTF
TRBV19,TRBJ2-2,CASSIVVAGVGTGELFF
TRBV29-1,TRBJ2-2,CSVEASGSTDTGELFF
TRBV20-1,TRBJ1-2,CSAPRVSDYGYTF
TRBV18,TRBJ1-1,CASSPTNRGNTEAFF
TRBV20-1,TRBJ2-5,CSATLLAGMRETQYF
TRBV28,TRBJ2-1,CASSLRGEGRDNEQFF
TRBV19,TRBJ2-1,CASSITDYNEQFF
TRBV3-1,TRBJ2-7,CASTIRDRAYEQYF
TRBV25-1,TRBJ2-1,CASSEWSSGNRNEQFF
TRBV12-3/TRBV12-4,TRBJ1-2,CASRTGTATYGYTF
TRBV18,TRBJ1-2,CASSPGRDSYGYTF
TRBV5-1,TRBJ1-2,CASSWSKGQGFGGYTF
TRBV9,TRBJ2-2,CASSPQNAKAGELFF
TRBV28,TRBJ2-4,CASRNYRGDIQYF
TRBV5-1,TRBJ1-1,CASSPTGVRITEAFF
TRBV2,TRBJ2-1,CASVGSSYNEQFF
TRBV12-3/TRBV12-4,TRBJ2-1,CASSSGTGNYNEQFF
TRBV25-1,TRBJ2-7,CASMSPGDYEQYF
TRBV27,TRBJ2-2,CASSLIGADTGELFF